These 16 T cell receptor beta chains originate from one sample sequenced in a study of T-cell reconstitution after alpha-beta-depleted transplantation in children. The library targeted TCRbeta and was prepared with unique molecular identifiers. Via MiXCR, TCRdb re-called the PCR reads, giving one row per CDR3 protein. The sample contains over 200,000 distinct CDR3 sequences, roughly 9% of which appear only once. The sample was PBMCs from the stem cell graft donor, taken from the stem cell graft. These receptors all come from a human donor who donated a stem cell graft to a child with acute lymphoblastic leukemia.

This clonotype appeared many times. This sequence joins TRBV11-2 and TRBJ2-1; tentatively, D is TRBD2 (6 bases). This CDR3 has 14 amino acids. Per the germline V gene, CDR1 is SGHAT and CDR2 is FQNNGV. Between the trimmed V and J ends, which lost 1 base and 4 bases, there was a span of 8 bases. This CDR3 reads CASSLAGRYNEQFF. For the CDR3, the DNA is TGTGCCAGCAGCTTAGCGGGGAGGTACAATGAGCAGTTCTTC.

This clonotype was detected only a few times. J is TRBJ2-7 and V is TRBV7-6; TRBD1 matches 9 bases. Germline lookup yields CDR1 SGHVS and CDR2 FNYEAQ. The CDR3 is 14 residues long. After removal of 5 bases from V and 4 bases from J, the junction contained 6 bases not matched to a gene. The CDR3 here is CASSAGTGIYEQYF. CDR3 nucleotides: TGTGCCAGCAGCGCCGGGACAGGGATATACGAGCAGTACTTC.

This clonotype was seen at least ten times. Written as DNA, the CDR3 is TGTGCCAGCAGTTTAGCACAGGGGGGTCTTACCGGGGAGCTGTTTTTT. This gives the protein CASSLAQGGLTGELFF. The gene calls are TRBV12-3 or TRBV12-4 and TRBJ2-2; 8 bases map to TRBD1. V was clipped by 0 bases and J by 5 bases; unmatched bases: 5. The CDR3 consists of 16 residues.

This clonotype was detected many times. The V gene is TRBV3-1, the J gene TRBJ2-7; D is undetermined. CDR3 length: 11 residues. The germline V gene has CDR1 LGHDT and CDR2 YNNKEL (reference sequence). Trimming took off 6 bases at V and 3 bases at J, with 6 bases between the two ends. CDR3 in amino acids: CASSQNYEQYF. As DNA, the CDR3 is TGTGCCAGCAGTCAAAACTACGAGCAGTACTTC.

This clonotype occurred many times. This rearrangement joins TRBV5-1 to TRBJ2-2; weak D call: TRBD1 (6 bases). CDR3 size: 13 residues. Germline V CDR1 and CDR2: SGHRS, YFSETQ. Trimming removed 2 bases from V and 8 bases from J, with 10 bases in between. CDR3 nucleotide sequence: TGCGCCAGCAGCTTCACAGGGATGGGGGAGCTGTTTTTT. Protein product: CASSFTGMGELFF.

The chain combines TRBV30 with TRBJ1-1, with 8 bases fitting TRBD1. CDR1 and CDR2 from the germline V gene are GTSNPN and SVGIG (reference sequence). The CDR3 totals 14 residues. The J segment lost 1 base and the V segment lost 4 bases, leaving 5 bases of the junction unmatched. The CDR3 DNA reads as TGTGCCTGGATGGGGACAGGACAGAACACTGAAGCTTTCTTT. It translates to CAWMGTGQNTEAFF.

The chain uses TRBV27 and TRBJ1-3; maybe TRBD1 (6 bases). CDR1 is MNHEY and CDR2 is SMNVEV in the germline V gene (reference sequence). V was pared by 5 bases and J by 0 bases, with 11 bases between. This CDR3 has 15 residues. As DNA, the CDR3 is TGTGCCAGCAGTCCTACAGGGAACTCTGGAAACACCATATATTTT. Protein sequence: CASSPTGNSGNTIYF.

This chain connects TRBV5-1 to TRBJ1-1; 9 nucleotides agree with TRBD1. Trimming at V came to 4 bases and at J to 4 bases, leaving 5 bases not matched to a gene. Germline CDR1 reads SGHRS; CDR2 reads YFSETQ. The CDR3 sequence is 14 residues long. The CDR3 loop reads CASSVDRGGTEAFF. The CDR3, as DNA: TGCGCCAGCAGCGTGGACAGGGGCGGCACTGAAGCTTTCTTT.

V gene TRBV11-2 combines with J gene TRBJ2-7, with 7 nucleotides matching TRBD2. Germline V gives CDR1 SGHAT, CDR2 FQNNGV. The CDR3 is 16 residues long. The V gene end was trimmed by 4 bases and the J gene end by 7 bases; junction bases not matched to a gene: 16. The CDR3 region has the DNA TGTGCCAGCAGCTCCGGGGAGGGGACCCCTCGGTTTGAGCAGTACTTC. This translates into CASSSGEGTPRFEQYF.

This clonotype was observed at least ten times. The chain links TRBV29-1 to TRBJ2-3; D unclear. CDR1 and CDR2 (germline): SQVTM, ANQGSEA. Trimming removed 5 bases at V and 4 bases at J, with 13 bases between. The CDR3 extends over 13 amino acids. CDR3 coding DNA: TGCAGCGTTCTTTCTGTGCTCGCAGATACGCAGTATTTT. Residues: CSVLSVLADTQYF.

This clonotype has a handful of counts. The J gene is TRBJ2-3, the V gene TRBV6-5; D may match TRBD1 or TRBD2 (5 bases each). Trimming pared 8 bases from V and 0 bases from J, leaving 15 bases between. The CDR3 covers 15 residues. The germline V gene encodes CDR1 MNHEY and CDR2 SVGAGI. Written as DNA, the CDR3 is TGTGCCAGCGCTTACGGGACCCTCAGCACAGATACGCAGTATTTT. As protein: CASAYGTLSTDTQYF.

This chain links TRBV6-5 with TRBJ1-2; 9 bases map to TRBD1. Germline-derived CDR1 and CDR2 are MNHEY and SVGAGI. J was trimmed by 10 bases and V by 0 bases; bases with no gene match: 12. CDR3 length equals 16 residues. CDR3 loop: CASSYSMGQGGGAYTF. DNA for the CDR3: TGTGCCAGCAGTTACTCGATGGGACAGGGCGGTGGGGCCTACACCTTC.

This clonotype was counted many times. V gene TRBV7-2 combines with J gene TRBJ1-1, with 9 bases aligning to TRBD1. V was pared by 10 bases and J by 5 bases, with 17 bases of the junction left unmatched. The CDR3 length is 16 residues. Germline values: CDR1 SGHTA, CDR2 FQGNSA. CDR3 residues: CAISKRYRGRRTEAFF. The CDR3 nucleotides read TGTGCCATCTCGAAACGTTACAGGGGGCGACGGACTGAAGCTTTCTTT. The whole variable domain, remainder taken from reference TRBV7-2 and TRBJ1-1, is GAGVSQSPSNKVTEKGKDVELRCDPISGHTALYWYRQSLGQGLEFLIYFQGNSAPDKSGLPSDRFSAERTGGSVSTLTIQRTQQEDSAVYLCAISKRYRGRRTEAFFGQGTRLTVV.

The sample holds a few counts of this clonotype. The gene calls are TRBV7-2 and TRBJ2-3, with no clear D. This CDR3 has 16 residues. Trimming removed 1 base from V and 1 base from J, with 12 bases in between. Germline V lookup: CDR1 SGHTA, CDR2 FQGNSA. CDR3 sequence: CASSLGLNRGTDTQYF. The CDR3, as DNA: TGTGCCAGCAGCTTAGGACTCAACCGGGGCACAGATACGCAGTATTTT.

The chain couples TRBV5-1 to TRBJ2-3; 7 nucleotides line up with TRBD1. J was trimmed by 1 base and V by 3 bases; bases with no gene match: 5. The CDR3 extends over 15 amino acids. Germline CDR1 reads SGHRS; CDR2 reads YFSETQ. CDR3 in DNA: TGCGCCAGCAGCTCCCGGGACAGCCGCACAGATACGCAGTATTTT. Amino acids: CASSSRDSRTDTQYF.

The V and J genes are TRBV20-1 and TRBJ1-1, with 7 bases aligning to TRBD1. V trimming: 7 bases; J trimming: 4 bases; junction bases outside the gene matches: 18. CDR1 and CDR2 (germline): DFQATT, SNEGSKA (reference sequence). The CDR3 contains 16 residues. The CDR3 loop reads CSVTKTGTSMGTEAFF. For the CDR3, the DNA is TGCAGTGTCACGAAGACAGGGACGAGTATGGGCACTGAAGCTTTCTTT.